Following are 29 T cell receptor beta chains from one sample sequenced in a study of control samples from healthy donors and cancer patients. Clones were read by immunoSEQ multiplex PCR, and TCRdb kept only the in-frame ones, dropping some. The profile covers approximately 93,000 clones, with 70% to 90% appearing a single time and 9% to 10% taken by the ten largest. Sequencing was carried out using PBMCs. Receptor source: a woman aged 45-59 years with colorectal cancer.

The gene calls are TRBV10-3 and TRBJ2-5, with TRBD1 matching over 9 bases. Unmatched junction bases numbered 7, after V lost 6 bases and J lost 5 bases. Germline V lookup: CDR1 ENHRY, CDR2 SYGVKD. There are 14 residues in the CDR3. CDR3 region: CAISINGQGETQYF. CDR3 DNA: TGTGCCATCAGCATAAACGGACAGGGGGAGACCCAGTACTTC.

V is TRBV10-3 and J is TRBJ1-1, with D unresolved. Germline assignment: CDR1 ENHRY and CDR2 SYGVKD. Trimming took off 5 bases at V and 1 base at J, with 11 bases between the two ends. The CDR3 is 14 residues long. In DNA form, the CDR3 reads TGTGCCATCAGTATCGGACGGACGAACACTGAAGCTTTCTTT. This sequence encodes CAISIGRTNTEAFF.

V usage is TRBV7-2 and J usage is TRBJ2-3, with TRBD2 identical over 8 bases. V gave up 1 base and J gave up 7 bases; unmatched junction bases: 4. This CDR3 spans 14 amino acids. Looked up from germline, CDR1 is SGHTA and CDR2 is FQGNSA. CDR3 residues: CASSLELAGYTQYF. Here the CDR3 DNA reads TGTGCCAGCAGCTTAGAGCTAGCGGGCTATACGCAGTATTTT.

The V call is TRBV28, the J call TRBJ1-5, with D uncertain. The V and J ends lost 2 bases and 9 bases respectively, with 11 bases between them. This CDR3 comprises 13 residues. Per the germline V gene, CDR1 is MDHEN and CDR2 is SYDVKM. The CDR3 here is CASSLGKGWPQHF. The CDR3 nucleotides are TGTGCCAGCAGTTTAGGGAAGGGCTGGCCCCAGCATTTT. Based on the CDR3 plus reference TRBV28 and TRBJ1-5, the full variable domain is DVKVTQSSRYLVKRTGEKVFLECVQDMDHENMFWYRQDPGLGLRLIYFSYDVKMKEKGDIPEGYSVSREKKERFSLILESASTNQTSMYLCASSLGKGWPQHFGDGTRLSIL.

The chain couples TRBV24-1 to TRBJ2-1; D may correspond to TRBD1 or TRBD2 (6 bases each). Trimming pared 4 bases from V and 2 bases from J, leaving 14 bases between. The CDR3 sequence is 16 residues long. Germline V lookup: CDR1 KGHDR, CDR2 SFDVKD. CDR3 nucleotide sequence: TGTGCCACCAGTGACGCCGGGGGCAGAACCTACAATGAGCAGTTCTTC. Translated: CATSDAGGRTYNEQFF.

The chain carries TRBV10-2 and TRBJ1-2, with D possibly being TRBD1 (6 bases). Germline values: CDR1 WSHSY, CDR2 SAAADI. Trimming shortened V by 6 bases and J by 8 bases, and 13 bases separated the two germline ends. CDR3 length: 12 residues. In DNA form, the CDR3 reads TGCGCCAGCAGCGGACAGTTTTTGGGCTACACCTTC. This codes for CASSGQFLGYTF.

The chain carries TRBV18 and TRBJ1-3; 12 bases map to TRBD1. The CDR3 runs to 17 residues. Trimming cost V 3 bases and J 0 bases; bases outside gene matches: 3. CDR1 is KGHSH and CDR2 is LQKENI in the germline V gene. CDR3 loop: CASSPGTGGFSGNTIYF. In DNA form, the CDR3 reads TGTGCCAGCTCACCGGGGACAGGGGGCTTCTCTGGAAACACCATATATTTT.

The chain joins TRBV2 to TRBJ1-1; 7 bases line up with TRBD1. Per the germline V gene, CDR1 is SNHLY and CDR2 is FYNNEI. Losses at the gene ends were 6 bases for V and 6 bases for J; bases not matched to a gene: 4. The CDR3 has 12 residues. The CDR3 region is CASRNRGAEAFF. The CDR3 DNA reads TGTGCCAGCAGGAACAGGGGTGCTGAAGCTTTCTTT. Supplemented by reference TRBV2 and TRBJ1-1, the full variable domain reads EPEVTQTPSHQVTQMGQEVILRCVPISNHLYFYWYRQILGQKVEFLVSFYNNEISEKSEIFDDQFSVERPDGSNFTLKIRSTKLEDSAMYFCASRNRGAEAFFGQGTRLTVV.

V and J are TRBV18 and TRBJ1-1; D not resolved. Trimming took off 2 bases at V and 8 bases at J, with 9 bases between the two ends. The germline V gene has CDR1 KGHSH and CDR2 LQKENI. This CDR3 contains 12 residues. CDR3 DNA sequence: TGTGCCAGCTCACCATCACGGGGAGAAGCTTTCTTT. As protein: CASSPSRGEAFF.

This chain joins TRBV4-3 and TRBJ2-1, with 14 bases that match TRBD2. The CDR3 is 14 residues long. V lost 4 bases and J lost 7; bases outside the gene matches: 0. Germline CDR1 LGHNA, CDR2 YSLEER. CDR3 coding DNA: TGCGCCAGCAGCCGGACTAGCGGGGGGAATGAGCAGTTCTTC. Residues: CASSRTSGGNEQFF.

This chain joins TRBV15 and TRBJ2-3; tentatively, D is TRBD1 (5 bases). Germline-derived CDR1 and CDR2 are LNHNV and YYDKDF (reference sequence). The CDR3 covers 13 residues. Trimming shortened V by 4 bases and J by 6 bases, and 11 bases separated the two germline ends. The CDR3 DNA reads TGTGCCACCAGCAAAGGGGTGATCGATACGCAGTATTTT. It codes for CATSKGVIDTQYF.

The CDR3 sequence is CASSPRGGATYNEQFF. The CDR3 DNA sequence: TGTGCCAGCTCACCACGCGGGGGGGCCACTTACAATGAGCAGTTCTTC. The V and J genes are TRBV18 and TRBJ2-1; 9 bases are a match to TRBD2. Germline CDR1 is KGHSH and CDR2 is LQKENI. This CDR3 contains 16 residues. Trimming at V came to 1 base and at J to 4 bases, leaving 5 bases not matched to a gene.

The rearrangement uses TRBV10-2 and TRBJ1-5; TRBD1 aligns across 10 bases. The germline CDR1 and CDR2 sequences are WSHSY and SAAADI. This CDR3 is built from 15 residues. V dropped 6 bases and J dropped 4; count of bases not matched to a gene: 6. CDR3 amino acids: CASRWGQGMNQPQHF. CDR3 DNA sequence: TGCGCCAGCAGATGGGGACAGGGGATGAATCAGCCCCAGCATTTT.

The chain couples TRBV30 to TRBJ2-7, with D possibly TRBD2 on 6 matching bases. The CDR3 contains 14 residues. Deletions cut 2 bases from V and 0 bases from J, with 11 bases between. From germline, CDR1 is GTSNPN and CDR2 SVGIG (reference sequence). Here the CDR3 DNA reads TGTGCCTGGAGTCCCGGGGGAGCCTCCTACGAGCAGTACGTC. Translated: CAWSPGGASYEQYV.

This rearrangement joins TRBV4-3 to TRBJ1-1, with a tentative D call TRBD1 (6 bases). CDR1 and CDR2 from the germline V gene are LGHNA and YSLEER. CDR3 size: 15 residues. V lost 0 bases and J lost 4, with 12 bases in between. The CDR3, as DNA: TGCGCCAGCAGCCAAGAGTCAGGGGTCCGCACTGAAGCTTTCTTT. Protein: CASSQESGVRTEAFF.

The gene calls are TRBV7-9 and TRBJ2-4; 8 bases line up with TRBD1. Germline CDR1 reads SEHNR; CDR2 reads FQNEAQ (reference sequence). This CDR3 has 14 amino acids. V shed 7 bases, J shed 6 bases, and the junction held 8 bases outside the gene matches. CDR3 amino acids: CASTGQGFTNIQYF. The CDR3 DNA is TGTGCCAGCACCGGACAGGGTTTTACAAACATTCAGTACTTC.

The V call is TRBV10-2, the J call TRBJ1-6; weak D call: TRBD1 (5 bases). The CDR3 extends over 13 amino acids. Germline CDR1 is WSHSY and CDR2 is SAAADI. Trimming removed 8 bases from V and 8 bases from J, with 13 bases in between. CDR3 sequence reads: CASGGRVDSPLHF. In DNA form, the CDR3 reads TGCGCCAGCGGGGGACGGGTTGATTCACCCCTCCACTTT.

The rearrangement links TRBV6-5 to TRBJ1-1, with 12 bases aligning to TRBD1. The J segment lost 4 bases and the V segment lost 8 bases, leaving 8 bases of the junction unmatched. Germline loops: CDR1 MNHEY, CDR2 SVGAGI. The CDR3 is 15 amino acids. CDR3 DNA: TGTGCCAGCGTCCCGGGACAGGGGGCGAGCACTGAAGCTTTCTTT. As protein: CASVPGQGASTEAFF.

The V and J genes are TRBV19 and TRBJ1-1; perhaps TRBD1 as D (6 bases). In germline, CDR1 is LNHDA, CDR2 SQIVND (reference sequence). The CDR3 consists of 13 residues. The V gene lost 6 bases and the J gene lost 5 bases, with 13 bases spanning the gap. The CDR3 DNA is TGTGCCAGTAGCGAGTACAGGGATACTGAAGCTTTCTTT. Amino acid sequence: CASSEYRDTEAFF.

V usage is TRBV6-5 and J usage is TRBJ2-5, with 7 bases identical to TRBD1. The V and J ends lost 10 bases and 2 bases, in that order; junction bases with no gene match: 13. The V gene's germline CDR1 is MNHEY and CDR2 SVGAGI. The CDR3 covers 15 residues. The CDR3 DNA is TGTGCCACCACCCCCGGCAGGGGGTTTCAAGAGACCCAGTACTTC. Encoded protein: CATTPGRGFQETQYF.

The V call is TRBV5-1, the J call TRBJ1-2; TRBD1 is a possible D gene (5 bases). The CDR3 is 16 residues long. Trimming took off 1 base at V and 0 bases at J, with 13 bases between the two ends. Looked up from germline, CDR1 is SGHRS and CDR2 is YFSETQ. The CDR3 protein is CASSLQGPYPNYGYTF. The DNA for the CDR3 is TGCGCCAGCAGCTTGCAGGGCCCCTACCCTAACTATGGCTACACCTTC.

The chain couples TRBV12-3 or TRBV12-4 to TRBJ2-5; 9 nucleotides align to TRBD2. V was clipped by 4 bases and J by 8 bases; unmatched bases: 5. This CDR3 is 13 amino acids long. The CDR3 sequence is CASSSGAGGTQYF. DNA for the CDR3: TGTGCCAGCAGTTCCGGAGCGGGGGGTACCCAGTACTTC.

This chain joins TRBV5-1 and TRBJ1-1, with D hard to call. Germline CDR1 is SGHRS and CDR2 is YFSETQ. Between the trimmed V and J ends, which lost 0 bases and 3 bases, there was a span of 6 bases. The CDR3 extends over 13 amino acids. The CDR3 is CASSLETYTEAFF. CDR3 nucleotide sequence: TGCGCCAGCAGCTTGGAGACCTACACTGAAGCTTTCTTT.

This clone showed up just once. The rearrangement links TRBV9 to TRBJ1-1; D is possibly TRBD1 (6 bases). Trimming took 0 bases from V and 1 from J, leaving 19 bases between them. Germline V gene lookup returns CDR1 SGDLS and CDR2 YYNGEE. The CDR3 sequence is 18 residues long. In DNA form, the CDR3 reads TGTGCCAGCAGCGTAGATGCGAGACAGGCGGCAGGGAACACTGAAGCTTTCTTT. Residues: CASSVDARQAAGNTEAFF.

J is TRBJ1-1 and V is TRBV21-1; TRBD1 is taken as the D call from the table, unchecked against the DNA. TRBV21-1 has pseudogene status. This CDR3 has 17 amino acids. The CDR3 protein is CASSKMTAGGSNAEAFF. The DNA of the CDR3 is TGTGCCAGCAGCAAAATGACGGCAGGGGGCTCAAACGCTGAAGCTTTCTTT.

The V call is TRBV7-3, the J call TRBJ2-1; D remains ambiguous. The CDR3 spans 13 residues. Between the trimmed V and J ends, which lost 5 bases and 8 bases, there was a span of 13 bases. Germline V gene lookup returns CDR1 SGHTA and CDR2 FQGTGA. CDR3 residues: CASSPFLNDEQFF. The CDR3 nucleotides are TGTGCCAGCAGCCCCTTCTTGAATGATGAGCAGTTCTTC. Full variable domain (missing parts from reference TRBV7-3 and TRBJ2-1): GAGVSQTPSNKVTEKGKYVELRCDPISGHTALYWYRQSLGQGPEFLIYFQGTGAADDSGLPNDRFFAVRPEGSVSTLKIQRTERGDSAVYLCASSPFLNDEQFFGPGTRLTVL.

The chain employs TRBV27 and TRBJ2-5, with TRBD2 matching 8 bases. This CDR3 spans 14 amino acids. The trim removed 4 bases at V and 2 bases at J, leaving 3 bases unmatched. The germline V gene encodes CDR1 MNHEY and CDR2 SMNVEV (reference sequence). CDR3 coding DNA: TGTGCCAGCAGTTCCACTAGCGGACAAGAGACCCAGTACTTC. It encodes CASSSTSGQETQYF.

The rearrangement uses TRBV6-2 or TRBV6-3 and TRBJ2-5; 11 positions match TRBD2. This CDR3 region has 16 residues. From germline, CDR1 is MNHEY and CDR2 SVGEGT. J lost 5 bases, V lost 0 bases, and 5 bases had no gene match. CDR3 protein: CASSYSLAGGHETQYF. Here the CDR3 DNA reads TGTGCCAGCAGTTACTCATTAGCGGGGGGGCACGAGACCCAGTACTTC.

The genes are TRBV18 and TRBJ2-7; tentative D call: TRBD1 (5 bases). V was trimmed by 3 bases and J by 3 bases, leaving 9 bases between them. The CDR3 is 13 residues long. Looked up from germline, CDR1 is KGHSH and CDR2 is LQKENI. The CDR3 region has the DNA TGTGCCAGCTCACCGCAGACAGACTACGAGCAGTACGTC. This sequence encodes CASSPQTDYEQYV.